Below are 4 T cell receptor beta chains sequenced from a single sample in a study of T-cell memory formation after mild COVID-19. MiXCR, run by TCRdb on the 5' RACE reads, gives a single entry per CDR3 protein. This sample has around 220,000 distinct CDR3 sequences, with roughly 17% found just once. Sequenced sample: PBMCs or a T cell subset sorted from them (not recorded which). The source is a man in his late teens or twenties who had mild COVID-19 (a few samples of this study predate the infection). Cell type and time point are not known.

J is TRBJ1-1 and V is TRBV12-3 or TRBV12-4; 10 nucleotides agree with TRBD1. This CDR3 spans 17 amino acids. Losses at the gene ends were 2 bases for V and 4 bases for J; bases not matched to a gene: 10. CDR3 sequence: CASSLRGTGVTSTEAFF. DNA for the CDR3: TGTGCCAGCAGTTTACGGGGGACAGGGGTTACCAGCACTGAAGCTTTCTTT.

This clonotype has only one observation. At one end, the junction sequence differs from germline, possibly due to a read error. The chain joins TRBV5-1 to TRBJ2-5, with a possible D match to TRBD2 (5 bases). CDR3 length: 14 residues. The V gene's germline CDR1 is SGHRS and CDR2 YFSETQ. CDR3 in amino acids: CASSSGLTAETLYF. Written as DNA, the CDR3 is TGCGCCAGCAGCTCAGGACTCACAGCAGAGACCCTGTACTTC.

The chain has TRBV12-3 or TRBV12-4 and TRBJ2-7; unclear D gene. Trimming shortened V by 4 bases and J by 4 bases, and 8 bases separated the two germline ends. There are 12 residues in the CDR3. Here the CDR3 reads CASSSAVYEQYF. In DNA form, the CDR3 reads TGTGCCAGCAGTTCTGCTGTTTACGAGCAGTACTTC.

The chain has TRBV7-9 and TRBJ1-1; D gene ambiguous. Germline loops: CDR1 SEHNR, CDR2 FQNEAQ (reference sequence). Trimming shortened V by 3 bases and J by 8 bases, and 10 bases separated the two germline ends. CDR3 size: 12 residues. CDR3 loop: CASSLTAWEAFF. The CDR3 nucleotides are TGTGCCAGCAGCTTGACGGCATGGGAAGCTTTCTTT.